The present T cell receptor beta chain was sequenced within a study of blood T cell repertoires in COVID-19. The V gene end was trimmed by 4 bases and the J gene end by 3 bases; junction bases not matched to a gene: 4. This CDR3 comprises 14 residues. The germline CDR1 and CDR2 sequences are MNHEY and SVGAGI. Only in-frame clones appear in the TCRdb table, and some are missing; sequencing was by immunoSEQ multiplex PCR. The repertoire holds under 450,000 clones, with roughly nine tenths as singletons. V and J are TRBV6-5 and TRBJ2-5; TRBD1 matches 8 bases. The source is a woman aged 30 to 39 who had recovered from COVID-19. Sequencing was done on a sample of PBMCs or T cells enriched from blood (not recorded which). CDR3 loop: CASSLLQGEETQYF. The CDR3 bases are TGTGCCAGCAGTTTATTACAGGGGGAAGAGACCCAGTACTTC.